A single sample is the source of the 30 T cell receptor beta chains below, sequenced in a study of T cells in Graves' hyperthyroidism and ophthalmopathy. There were TCR beta CDR3 regions amplified from RNA transcripts. A set of HTBI primers served as the primers for a first-round RT-PCR of the TCR CDR3. TCRdb passed the multiplex PCR reads through MiXCR, listing each CDR3 protein once. This table holds fewer than 750,000 distinct CDR3 sequences, about 14% found once. The material sequenced was blood. These receptors all come from a woman aged 50 to 60 with Graves' ophthalmopathy.

This clonotype was seen ten or more times. This chain uses TRBV6-1 with TRBJ1-5; D might be TRBD1 (5 bases). This CDR3 contains 13 residues. Germline V gene sequence: CDR1 MNHNS, CDR2 SASEGT. V gave up 3 bases and J gave up 3 bases, with 6 bases separating them. The CDR3 is CASSDRVNQPQHF. CDR3 sequence (DNA): TGTGCCAGCAGTGACAGGGTCAATCAGCCCCAGCATTTT.

This clonotype has more than one count but fewer than ten. This chain connects TRBV19 to TRBJ2-1; 7 bases fit TRBD2. Germline assignment: CDR1 LNHDA and CDR2 SQIVND (reference sequence). V was pared by 2 bases and J by 10 bases, with 8 bases of the junction left unmatched. The CDR3 contains 14 residues. For the CDR3, the DNA is TGTGCCAGTAGTATAAAGGCTAGCGGCCCCGAGCAGTTCTTC. Protein: CASSIKASGPEQFF.

This clonotype was counted a few times. The V gene is TRBV20-1, the J gene TRBJ2-4; D is perhaps TRBD2 (5 bases). Trimming removed 0 bases from V and 4 bases from J, with 19 bases in between. The CDR3 sequence is 17 residues long. The V gene's germline CDR1 is DFQATT and CDR2 SNEGSKA (reference sequence). Here the CDR3 DNA reads TGCAGTGCTAGAGATGTGGGTCGGGGATTAGTGAAAAACATTCAGTACTTC. Translation gives CSARDVGRGLVKNIQYF.

This clonotype was counted between two and nine times. The junction differs from germline at one of its ends, possibly a read error. CDR3 protein: CASSTSGSYSYNEQFF. The CDR3 DNA reads TGTGCCAGCAGTACTAGCGGGAGTTACTCCTACAATGAGCAGTTCTTC. The chain joins TRBV19 to TRBJ2-1, with TRBD2 identical over 11 bases. The CDR3 length is 16 residues. Germline CDR1 LNHDA, CDR2 SQIVND (reference sequence).

This clonotype was seen only a few times. The germline gene is not matched at one end of the junction; a read error may be the cause. The rearrangement joins TRBV7-7 to TRBJ2-5; possibly TRBD2 for D (5 bases). The CDR3 loop spans 13 amino acids. The germline V gene has CDR1 SSHAT and CDR2 FNYEAQ (reference sequence). Written as DNA, the CDR3 is TGTGCTAGCAGCTTAGGCCCTAGCGAGACCCAGTACTTC. Protein sequence: CASSLGPSETQYF. Full variable domain (outside the CDR3, taken from reference TRBV7-7 and TRBJ2-5): GAGVSQSPRYKVTKRGQDVTLRCDPISSHATLYWYQQALGQGPEFLTYFNYEAQPDKSGLPSDRFSAERPEGSISTLTIQRTEQRDSAMYRCASSLGPSETQYFGPGTRLLVL.

Ten or more counts support this clonotype. The chain carries TRBV11-3 and TRBJ1-3; TRBD1 aligns across 7 bases. Germline loops: CDR1 SGHNT, CDR2 YENEEA. CDR3 length: 13 residues. The junction had 5 bases not matched to a gene; V was cut back by 4 bases and J by 8 bases. The CDR3 here is CASSSDRVYTIYF. The CDR3 DNA is TGTGCCAGCAGCTCCGACAGGGTTTACACCATATATTTT.

At least ten counts were recorded for this clonotype. The chain employs TRBV6-2 or TRBV6-3 and TRBJ2-7, with D possibly TRBD2 on 5 matching bases. Germline V gives CDR1 MNHEY, CDR2 SVGEGT. The CDR3 contains 16 residues. Trimming cost V 5 bases and J 2 bases, with 19 bases left between them. CDR3 coding DNA: TGTGCCAGCAGTCCCCGGTTTGAGGGAACGACCTACGAGCAGTACTTC. It is translated as CASSPRFEGTTYEQYF.

This clonotype was seen at least ten times. This rearrangement joins TRBV11-2 to TRBJ1-2, with D tentatively TRBD1 (6 bases). V gave up 5 bases and J gave up 4 bases, with 17 bases separating them. The CDR3 runs 15 residues. Looked up from germline, CDR1 is SGHAT and CDR2 is FQNNGV. CDR3 region: CASSRTTGSAYGYTF. The CDR3 coding sequence is TGTGCCAGCAGCCGTACCACAGGGTCTGCCTATGGCTACACCTTC. The whole variable domain, filled in from reference TRBV11-2 and TRBJ1-2, reads EAGVAQSPRYKIIEKRQSVAFWCNPISGHATLYWYQQILGQGPKLLIQFQNNGVVDDSQLPKDRFSAERLKGVDSTLKIQPAKLEDSAVYLCASSRTTGSAYGYTFGSGTRLTVV.

The rearrangement uses TRBV19 and TRBJ1-5; 7 bases match TRBD1. The germline gives CDR1 LNHDA, CDR2 SQIVND (reference sequence). V trimming: 7 bases; J trimming: 1 base; junction bases outside the gene matches: 7. The CDR3 spans 15 residues. The CDR3 DNA follows: TGTGCCAGTAAACAGGGGAGCTTGAGCAATCAGCCCCAGCATTTT. Translation gives CASKQGSLSNQPQHF.

This rearrangement joins TRBV7-2 to TRBJ2-7, with a tentative D call TRBD2 (6 bases). The CDR3 totals 14 residues. Between the trimmed V and J ends, which lost 5 bases and 7 bases, there was a span of 18 bases. Germline CDR1 and CDR2: SGHTA and FQGNSA. The CDR3 bases are TGTGCCAGCAGCGGTGGCCTAGCGATGGGGGAGCAGTACTTC. As protein: CASSGGLAMGEQYF.

The V call is TRBV5-1, the J call TRBJ2-7; 12 positions match TRBD2. CDR1 and CDR2 from the germline V gene are SGHRS and YFSETQ. The CDR3 extends over 17 amino acids. V dropped 4 bases and J dropped 0; count of bases not matched to a gene: 8. The CDR3 DNA reads TGCGCCAGCAGCACGGGACTAGCGGGCCCGAGCTCCTACGAGCAGTACTTC. Protein sequence: CASSTGLAGPSSYEQYF.

The chain's CDR3 is CATSRDLREETQYF. The CDR3 nucleotides read TGTGCCACCAGCAGAGATCTCAGGGAAGAGACCCAGTACTTC. The chain uses TRBV15 and TRBJ2-5, with D possibly matching TRBD1 (5 bases). Germline V gene lookup returns CDR1 LNHNV and CDR2 YYDKDF (reference sequence). The CDR3 spans 14 residues. The germline V and J ends were trimmed by 0 bases and 3 bases, with 8 bases remaining between them.

This clonotype was seen repeatedly, ten times or more. The chain couples TRBV5-1 to TRBJ2-1, with D perhaps assigned TRBD1 or TRBD2 (6 bases each). There are 17 residues in the CDR3. CDR1 is SGHRS, CDR2 YFSETQ, per germline. V was cut by 4 bases and J by 4 bases, with 21 bases left in between. In nucleotides, the CDR3 is TGCGCCAGCAGCCTAACCTTACTAGGGGGGTTTTACAATGAGCAGTTCTTC. Translating gives CASSLTLLGGFYNEQFF. Supplemented by reference TRBV5-1 and TRBJ2-1, the full variable domain reads KAGVTQTPRYLIKTRGQQVTLSCSPISGHRSVSWYQQTPGQGLQFLFEYFSETQRNKGNFPGRFSGRQFSNSRSEMNVSTLELGDSALYLCASSLTLLGGFYNEQFFGPGTRLTVL.

Many counts were recorded for this clonotype. The chain links TRBV2 to TRBJ1-5; no clear D. The CDR3 spans 15 residues. V was clipped by 9 bases and J by 0 bases, with 15 bases between them. The V gene's germline CDR1 is SNHLY and CDR2 FYNNEI. The CDR3 DNA sequence: TGTGCCAGTAGAGTGGGCAGGTATAGCAATCAGCCCCAGCATTTT. This gives the protein CASRVGRYSNQPQHF.

This clonotype was picked up many times. The chain has TRBV20-1 and TRBJ2-5, with TRBD1 identical over 7 bases. J was trimmed by 5 bases and V by 6 bases; bases with no gene match: 9. The CDR3 is 13 residues long. In germline, CDR1 is DFQATT, CDR2 SNEGSKA (reference sequence). The CDR3 loop reads CSAKTGVGETQYF. Written as DNA, the CDR3 is TGCAGTGCAAAAACAGGGGTAGGGGAGACCCAGTACTTC.

V gene TRBV11-2 combines with J gene TRBJ2-5; D is possibly TRBD2 (6 bases). The length of the CDR3 is 14 residues. With 5 bases removed from V and 5 bases from J, the gap between germline ends came to 15 bases. Germline-derived CDR1 and CDR2 are SGHAT and FQNNGV. The CDR3 sequence is CASSPVGGKETQYF. DNA of the CDR3: TGTGCCAGCAGCCCCGTCGGCGGGAAGGAGACCCAGTACTTC.

This clonotype was counted at least ten times. V is TRBV3-1 and J is TRBJ2-3, with 7 bases matching TRBD2. V dropped 2 bases and J dropped 2; count of bases not matched to a gene: 10. Germline V gene data show CDR1 as LGHDT and CDR2 as YNNKEL (reference sequence). This CDR3 spans 17 amino acids. The CDR3 coding sequence is TGTGCCAGCAGCCAAATCGGGCTAGCGGTCTACACAGATACGCAGTATTTT. Amino acids: CASSQIGLAVYTDTQYF.

This chain links TRBV3-1 with TRBJ1-2; TRBD1 matches at 8 bases. Trimming removed 3 bases from V and 2 bases from J; junction bases left unmatched: 5. This CDR3 has 15 amino acids. The germline V gene has CDR1 LGHDT and CDR2 YNNKEL (reference sequence). CDR3: CASSHQGAVNYGYTF. For the CDR3, the DNA is TGTGCCAGCAGCCATCAGGGGGCTGTAAACTATGGCTACACCTTC.

This clonotype was recorded many times. The chain is built from TRBV12-3 or TRBV12-4 and TRBJ1-5; D gene uncertain. This CDR3 contains 14 residues. The ends were cut back, 1 base at V and 4 bases at J, with 8 bases in the middle. Here the CDR3 reads CASSLGLGNQPQHF. The CDR3 nucleotides are TGTGCCAGCAGTTTAGGGTTAGGTAATCAGCCCCAGCATTTT.

This clonotype was seen repeatedly, ten times or more. The chain is built from TRBV7-2 and TRBJ2-1; TRBD2 matches 8 bases. The germline V gene encodes CDR1 SGHTA and CDR2 FQGNSA. V trimming: 6 bases; J trimming: 10 bases; junction bases outside the gene matches: 14. CDR3 length: 15 residues. CDR3 loop: CASSLPGLGEGEQFF. DNA of the CDR3: TGTGCCAGCAGTCTTCCGGGACTAGGTGAAGGAGAGCAGTTCTTC.

The V gene is TRBV10-3, the J gene TRBJ2-1; 11 bases agree with TRBD2. The CDR3 spans 15 residues. The germline CDR1 and CDR2 sequences are ENHRY and SYGVKD. V shed 4 bases, J shed 5 bases, and the junction held 4 bases outside the gene matches. The CDR3, as DNA: TGTGCCATCAGTGGGGGACTAGCGGAGAACAATGAGCAGTTCTTC. It translates to CAISGGLAENNEQFF.

The chain uses TRBV7-8 and TRBJ2-3; 8 bases fit TRBD2. The CDR3 covers 17 residues. Losses at the gene ends were 0 bases for V and 4 bases for J; bases not matched to a gene: 9. The germline V gene has CDR1 SGHVS and CDR2 FQNEAQ. CDR3 protein: CASSLALSGSWADTQYF. Written as DNA, the CDR3 is TGTGCCAGCAGCTTAGCGCTCAGCGGGAGTTGGGCAGATACGCAGTATTTT.

This clonotype was observed a few times. The chain couples TRBV6-1 to TRBJ2-7, with 7 bases lining up with TRBD1. Germline CDR1 MNHNS, CDR2 SASEGT. The CDR3 runs 15 residues. The trim removed 7 bases at V and 4 bases at J, leaving 13 bases unmatched. CDR3 DNA sequence: TGTGCCAGCAACTCGAGGACAGGTCTAACTTACGAGCAGTACTTC. It codes for CASNSRTGLTYEQYF.

The chain uses TRBV19 and TRBJ1-2, with 11 bases aligning to TRBD1. There are 16 residues in the CDR3. V lost 4 bases, J lost 9 bases, and 13 bases stayed unmatched. Germline CDR1 reads LNHDA; CDR2 reads SQIVND (reference sequence). The CDR3 nucleotides read TGTGCCAGTAGTAAAAACTCGGGACAGGGGGTATTTCGCTACACCTTC. It encodes CASSKNSGQGVFRYTF.

This clonotype was counted ten times or more. This chain uses TRBV27 with TRBJ2-1; 9 bases fit TRBD2. Germline CDR1 and CDR2: MNHEY and SMNVEV (reference sequence). The V gene end was trimmed by 2 bases and the J gene end by 5 bases; junction bases not matched to a gene: 1. This CDR3 region has 14 residues. CDR3 sequence: CASSLLAGHNEQFF. The DNA for the CDR3 is TGTGCCAGCAGTTTACTAGCGGGACACAATGAGCAGTTCTTC.

The table lists this clonotype with many counts. The gene calls are TRBV4-1 and TRBJ1-2; D remains ambiguous. Germline V gene data show CDR1 as MGHRA and CDR2 as YSYEKL. CDR3 size: 12 residues. Trimming removed 0 bases from V and 5 bases from J, with 4 bases in between. This chain's CDR3 is CASSQDLYGYTF. The DNA of the CDR3 is TGCGCCAGCAGCCAAGACCTGTATGGCTACACCTTC.

V usage is TRBV5-8 and J usage is TRBJ1-1; no definite D call. The CDR3 is 14 residues long. Trimming cost V 2 bases and J 5 bases, with 13 bases left between them. Germline V CDR1 and CDR2: SGHTS, YDEGEE. The CDR3 protein is CASSFGLEGTEAFF. CDR3 DNA: TGTGCCAGCAGCTTTGGACTGGAGGGTACTGAAGCTTTCTTT.

This clonotype has at least ten counts. The chain couples TRBV2 to TRBJ2-1; TRBD2 aligns across 8 bases. This CDR3 is 13 amino acids long. CDR1 is SNHLY, CDR2 FYNNEI, per germline. The ends lost 3 bases at V and 15 bases at J; junction bases unmatched: 10. The CDR3 loop reads CASSDTSGVPTFF. The CDR3, as DNA: TGTGCCAGCAGTGATACTAGCGGTGTTCCTACGTTCTTC.

The chain joins TRBV27 to TRBJ2-7; D may match TRBD1 or TRBD2 (5 bases each). The V end was cut by 4 bases, the J end by 6 bases, with 16 bases between. The CDR3 loop spans 14 amino acids. Germline CDR1 is MNHEY and CDR2 is SMNVEV (reference sequence). The CDR3 region has the DNA TGTGCCAGCAGTTGGGGGACCCGGCGAGGCGAGCAGTACTTC. Protein product: CASSWGTRRGEQYF.

The DNA for the CDR3 is TGCAGTGCTGGACCGGGACTAGCGGCAGATACGCAGTATTTT. It yields the protein CSAGPGLAADTQYF. This chain connects TRBV20-1 to TRBJ2-3, with 11 bases that match TRBD2. The germline V gene has CDR1 DFQATT and CDR2 SNEGSKA (reference sequence). The CDR3 covers 14 residues. With V trimmed by 5 bases and J by 4 bases, 5 bases remained unmatched.